This T cell receptor (beta chain) emerged from a study of shared clonotypes between healthy human individuals. The V segment lost 1 base and the J segment 6 bases; nucleotides outside the gene matches: 8. Germline V gene data show CDR1 as LGHNA and CDR2 as YNFKEQ. The CDR3 is 17 amino acids. Libraries were prepared by immunoSEQ multiplex PCR; TCRdb keeps only in-frame clonotypes and omits some of them. This sample has 750,000 to 1,000,000 clones, with 80% to 95% found just once. Selected positively for CCR7 and CD45RO-negative, naive CD8 cells excluded terminally differentiated effector memory CD45RA+ cells.

The origin of this receptor is a man in his thirties or forties in good health. What was sequenced was naive CD8+ T cells sorted from blood. The V and J genes are TRBV4-2 and TRBJ2-3; 12 bases line up with TRBD2. CDR3 nucleotide sequence: TGTGCCAGCAGCCAAGCGACTAGCGGGAGTGATCGGGATACGCAGTATTTT. Translating it yields CASSQATSGSDRDTQYF.